Reported below is one T cell receptor beta chain. Its antigen is not identified. Trimming took 2 bases from V and 1 from J, leaving 12 bases between them. CDR1 is SGDLS, CDR2 YYNGEE, per germline. The CDR3 covers 15 residues. From the roughly 110-subject validation cohort, which was separate from the roughly 680-subject first cohort, the donors were drawn. The sample is drawn from a study of cytomegalovirus exposure and HLA in healthy donors. Study-wide points: In a later analysis, first-cohort TCR clusters were found to tend to co-occur in the 95 to 150 validation repertoires.

Only in-frame clones appear in the TCRdb table, and some are missing; sequencing was by immunoSEQ multiplex PCR. The sample consists of fewer than 200,000 clones, 86% of them appearing once. This chain joins TRBV9 and TRBJ2-5; D unclear. The sample taken for sequencing was PBMCs. This receptor was obtained from a woman in her 30s in good health and CMV-seronegative. CDR3 protein: CASSVDAGFQETQYF. In DNA, the CDR3 is TGTGCCAGCAGCGTTGATGCAGGTTTCCAAGAGACCCAGTACTTC. The whole variable domain, remainder taken from reference TRBV9 and TRBJ2-5, is DSGVTQTPKHLITATGQRVTLRCSPRSGDLSVYWYQQSLDQGLQFLIQYYNGEERAKGNILERFSAQQFPDLHSELNLSSLELGDSALYFCASSVDAGFQETQYFGPGTRLLVL.